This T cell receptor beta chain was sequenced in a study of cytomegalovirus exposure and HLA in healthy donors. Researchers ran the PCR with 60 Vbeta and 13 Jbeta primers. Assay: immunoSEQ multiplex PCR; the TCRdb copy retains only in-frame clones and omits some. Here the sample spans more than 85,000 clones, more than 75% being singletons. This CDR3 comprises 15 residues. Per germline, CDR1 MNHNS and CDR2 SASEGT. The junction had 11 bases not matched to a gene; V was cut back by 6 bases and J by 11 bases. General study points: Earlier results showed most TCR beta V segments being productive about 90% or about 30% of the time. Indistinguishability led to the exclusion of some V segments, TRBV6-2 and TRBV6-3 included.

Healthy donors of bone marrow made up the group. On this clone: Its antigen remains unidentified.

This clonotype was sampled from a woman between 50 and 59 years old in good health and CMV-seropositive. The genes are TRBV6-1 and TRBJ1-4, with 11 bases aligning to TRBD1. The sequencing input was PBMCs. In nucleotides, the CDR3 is TGTGCCAGCAGCGATAACCGGGACAGGGGGGGGAAACTGTTTTTT. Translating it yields CASSDNRDRGGKLFF.